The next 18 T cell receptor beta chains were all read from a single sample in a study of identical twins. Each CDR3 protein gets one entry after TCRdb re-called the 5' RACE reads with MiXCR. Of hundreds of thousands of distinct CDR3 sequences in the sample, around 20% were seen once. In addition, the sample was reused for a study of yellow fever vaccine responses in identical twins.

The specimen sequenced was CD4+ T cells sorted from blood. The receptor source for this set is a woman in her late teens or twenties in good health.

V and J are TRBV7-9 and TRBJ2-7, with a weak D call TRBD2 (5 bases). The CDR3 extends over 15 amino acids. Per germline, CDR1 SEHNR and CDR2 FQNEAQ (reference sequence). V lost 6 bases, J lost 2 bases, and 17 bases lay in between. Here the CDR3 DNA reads TGTGCCAGCAGTTCTGCCGAGGGTGTCACCTACGAGCAGTACTTC. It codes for CASSSAEGVTYEQYF.

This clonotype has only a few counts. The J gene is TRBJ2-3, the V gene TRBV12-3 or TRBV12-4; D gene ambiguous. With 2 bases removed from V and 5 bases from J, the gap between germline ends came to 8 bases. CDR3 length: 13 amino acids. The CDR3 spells CASSLFIIDTQYF. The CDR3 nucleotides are TGTGCCAGCAGTTTATTTATTATAGATACGCAGTATTTT.

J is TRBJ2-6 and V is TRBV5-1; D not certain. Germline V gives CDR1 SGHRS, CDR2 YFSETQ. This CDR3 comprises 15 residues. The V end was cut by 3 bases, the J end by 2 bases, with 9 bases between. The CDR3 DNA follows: TGCGCCAGCAGCTCAAACACCCCTGGGGCCAACGTCCTGACTTTC. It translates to CASSSNTPGANVLTF.

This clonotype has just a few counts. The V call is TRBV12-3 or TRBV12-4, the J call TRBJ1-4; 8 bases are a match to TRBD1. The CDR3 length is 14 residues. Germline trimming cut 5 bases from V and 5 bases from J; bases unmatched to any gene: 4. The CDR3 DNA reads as TGTGCCAGCAGTCCGGGACAGGCGAATGAAAAACTGTTTTTT. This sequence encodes CASSPGQANEKLFF.

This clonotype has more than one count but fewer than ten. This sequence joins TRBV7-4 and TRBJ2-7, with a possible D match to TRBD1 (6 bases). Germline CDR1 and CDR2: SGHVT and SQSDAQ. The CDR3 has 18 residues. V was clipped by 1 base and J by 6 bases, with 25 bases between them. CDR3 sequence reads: CASSLGRTDNHPSTEQYV. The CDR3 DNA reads TGTGCCAGCAGCTTAGGTAGGACAGACAACCATCCTTCTACCGAGCAGTACGTC.

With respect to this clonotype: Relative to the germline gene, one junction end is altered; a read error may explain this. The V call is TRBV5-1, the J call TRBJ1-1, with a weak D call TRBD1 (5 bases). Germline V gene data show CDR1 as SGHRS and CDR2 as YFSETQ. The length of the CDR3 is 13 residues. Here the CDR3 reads CAGSPGLNTEAFF. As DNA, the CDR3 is TGCGCCGGCAGCCCGGGACTCAACACTGAAGCTTTCTTT.

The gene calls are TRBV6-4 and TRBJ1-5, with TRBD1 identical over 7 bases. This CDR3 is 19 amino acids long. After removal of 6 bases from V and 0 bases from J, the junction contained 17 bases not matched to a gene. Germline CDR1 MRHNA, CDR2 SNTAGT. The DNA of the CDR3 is TGTGCCAGCAGGACCACACAGGGGACTTTAGGGGGTAGCAATCAGCCCCAGCATTTT. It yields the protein CASRTTQGTLGGSNQPQHF.

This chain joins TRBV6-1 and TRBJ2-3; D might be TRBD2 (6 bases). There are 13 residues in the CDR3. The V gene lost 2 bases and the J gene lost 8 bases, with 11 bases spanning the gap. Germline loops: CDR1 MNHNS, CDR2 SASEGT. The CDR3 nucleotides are TGTGCCAGCAGTGAATATCCGGAGGGTACGCAGTATTTT. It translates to CASSEYPEGTQYF.

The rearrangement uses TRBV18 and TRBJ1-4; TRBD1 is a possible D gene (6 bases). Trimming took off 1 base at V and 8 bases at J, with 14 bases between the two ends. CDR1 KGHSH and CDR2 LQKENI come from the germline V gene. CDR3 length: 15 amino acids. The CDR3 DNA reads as TGTGCCAGCTCACCACTCTCCAGGGGCGAGGAAAAACTGTTTTTT. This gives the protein CASSPLSRGEEKLFF.

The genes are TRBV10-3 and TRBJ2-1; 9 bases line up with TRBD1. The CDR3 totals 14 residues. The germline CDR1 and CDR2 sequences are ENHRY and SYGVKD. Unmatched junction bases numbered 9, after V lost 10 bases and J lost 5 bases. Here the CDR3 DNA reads TGTGCCACCAAGCCGGGACAGGGACACAATGAGCAGTTCTTC. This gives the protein CATKPGQGHNEQFF.

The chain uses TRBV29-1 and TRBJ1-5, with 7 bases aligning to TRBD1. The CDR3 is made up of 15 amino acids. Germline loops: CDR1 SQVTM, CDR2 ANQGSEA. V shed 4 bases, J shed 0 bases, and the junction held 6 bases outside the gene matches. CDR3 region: CSVGQGMDSNQPQHF. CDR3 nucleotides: TGCAGCGTTGGACAGGGAATGGATAGCAATCAGCCCCAGCATTTT.

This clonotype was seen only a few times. This CDR3 reads CASSTQQGVTEAFF. The CDR3 coding sequence is TGTGCCAGCAGCACGCAACAGGGAGTGACTGAAGCTTTCTTT. The genes are TRBV11-2 and TRBJ1-1; a weak D match, TRBD1 (6 bases). CDR3 length: 14 amino acids. V lost 5 bases and J 5 bases, leaving 15 bases between the germline ends. The germline gives CDR1 SGHAT, CDR2 FQNNGV. The whole variable domain, filled in from reference TRBV11-2 and TRBJ1-1, reads EAGVAQSPRYKIIEKRQSVAFWCNPISGHATLYWYQQILGQGPKLLIQFQNNGVVDDSQLPKDRFSAERLKGVDSTLKIQPAKLEDSAVYLCASSTQQGVTEAFFGQGTRLTVV.

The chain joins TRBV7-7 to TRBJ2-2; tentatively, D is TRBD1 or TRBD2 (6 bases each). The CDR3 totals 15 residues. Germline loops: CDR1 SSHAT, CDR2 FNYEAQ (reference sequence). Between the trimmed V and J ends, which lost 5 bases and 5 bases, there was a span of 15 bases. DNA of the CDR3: TGTGCCAGCAGCAAGACCGAGGGGGGTACCGGGGAGCTGTTTTTT. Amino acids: CASSKTEGGTGELFF.

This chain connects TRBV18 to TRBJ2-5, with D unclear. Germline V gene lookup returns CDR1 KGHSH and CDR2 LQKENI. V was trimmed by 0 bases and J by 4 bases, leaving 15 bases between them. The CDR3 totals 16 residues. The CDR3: CASSPPGPTARETQYF. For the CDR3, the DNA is TGTGCCAGCTCACCACCAGGTCCTACCGCACGAGAGACCCAGTACTTC. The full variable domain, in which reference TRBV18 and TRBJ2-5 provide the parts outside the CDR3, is NAGVMQNPRHLVRRRGQEARLRCSPMKGHSHVYWYRQLPEEGLKFMVYLQKENIIDESGMPKERFSAEFPKEGPSILRIQQVVRGDSAAYFCASSPPGPTARETQYFGPGTRLLVL.

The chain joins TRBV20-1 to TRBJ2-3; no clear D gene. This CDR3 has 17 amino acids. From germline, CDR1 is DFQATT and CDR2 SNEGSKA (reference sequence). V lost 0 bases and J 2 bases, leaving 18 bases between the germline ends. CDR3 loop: CSARDLERMAVTDTQYF. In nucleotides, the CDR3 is TGCAGTGCTAGAGATCTCGAGAGAATGGCGGTCACAGATACGCAGTATTTT.

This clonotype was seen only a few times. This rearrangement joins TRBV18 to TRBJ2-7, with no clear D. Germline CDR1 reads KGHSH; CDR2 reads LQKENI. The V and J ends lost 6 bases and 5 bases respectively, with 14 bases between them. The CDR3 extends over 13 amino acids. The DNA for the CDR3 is TGTGCCAGCTCCGGGTCCCCCGTCGACGAGCAGTACTTC. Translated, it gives CASSGSPVDEQYF. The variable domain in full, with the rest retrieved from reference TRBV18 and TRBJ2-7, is NAGVMQNPRHLVRRRGQEARLRCSPMKGHSHVYWYRQLPEEGLKFMVYLQKENIIDESGMPKERFSAEFPKEGPSILRIQQVVRGDSAAYFCASSGSPVDEQYFGPGTRLTVT.

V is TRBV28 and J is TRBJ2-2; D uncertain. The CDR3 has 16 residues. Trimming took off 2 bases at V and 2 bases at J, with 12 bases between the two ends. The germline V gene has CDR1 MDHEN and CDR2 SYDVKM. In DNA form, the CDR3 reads TGTGCCAGCAGTTTAAAAGGACGCGGAAACACCGGGGAGCTGTTTTTT. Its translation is CASSLKGRGNTGELFF.

The CDR3, as DNA: TGCAGTGCTAGAGGCCCCCTAGCGGGGGGCACAGATACGCAGTATTTT. This translates into CSARGPLAGGTDTQYF. The chain uses TRBV20-1 and TRBJ2-3; 10 bases are a match to TRBD2. Losses at the gene ends were 1 base for V and 1 base for J; bases not matched to a gene: 5. From germline, CDR1 is DFQATT and CDR2 SNEGSKA (reference sequence). The CDR3 runs 16 residues.